The subject of this entry is one T cell receptor beta chain. What it binds is not known. The CDR3 covers 16 residues. CDR1 is MNHEY and CDR2 is SVGAGI in the germline V gene. V was pared by 5 bases and J by 6 bases, with 20 bases between. The sample belongs to a study of T cell repertoires in cytomegalovirus infection. Background on the study: From public TCR beta signatures came an indication of both CMV infection and matching HLA type.

Study results and limitations: The ex vivo response was dominated by HLA-C-restricted CMV-specific TCR beta clonotypes.

TCRdb re-called the reads through MiXCR, storing one row per CDR3 protein. The profile covers about 190,000 distinct CDR3 sequences, with about 30% appearing a single time and under 35% taken by the ten largest. The chain combines TRBV6-5 with TRBJ1-5; TRBD1 is a possible D gene (5 bases). This clonotype was obtained from a human donor in good health (CMV status not recorded). Some clones in this sample may be carry-over from other donors' samples. The specimen was PBMCs. This CDR3 reads CASSRRGIQETQPQHF. Here the CDR3 DNA reads TGTGCCAGCAGTAGACGGGGCATACAGGAAACTCAGCCCCAGCATTTT.